One sample yielded the 7 T cell receptor beta chains listed below, sequenced in a study of T cell responses to AZD1222 COVID-19 vaccine. Sequencing was performed with immunoSEQ multiplex PCR; in TCRdb, only in-frame clones are kept and a portion is missing. The sample lists some 150,000 clones, approximately 90% occurring once. Material: peripheral blood, obtained on day 0 of AZD1222 vaccination. The receptors stem from an adult in good health.

The chain uses TRBV2 and TRBJ2-7, with no clear D. Germline lookup yields CDR1 SNHLY and CDR2 FYNNEI. The ends were cut back, 4 bases at V and 3 bases at J, with 10 bases in the middle. This CDR3 comprises 13 residues. CDR3: CASSATQNYEQYF. CDR3 DNA sequence: TGTGCCAGCAGTGCGACACAGAACTACGAGCAGTACTTC. Variable domain in full (rest from reference TRBV2 and TRBJ2-7): EPEVTQTPSHQVTQMGQEVILRCVPISNHLYFYWYRQILGQKVEFLVSFYNNEISEKSEIFDDQFSVERPDGSNFTLKIRSTKLEDSAMYFCASSATQNYEQYFGPGTRLTVT.

This chain connects TRBV5-1 to TRBJ2-3; D remains ambiguous. Germline CDR1 and CDR2: SGHRS and YFSETQ. V lost 0 bases to trimming and J lost 6 bases, with 8 bases between them. There are 13 residues in the CDR3. The DNA for the CDR3 is TGCGCCAGCAGCTTGGCAGTGGTCGATACGCAGTATTTT. It encodes CASSLAVVDTQYF.

The chain combines TRBV20-1 with TRBJ1-3; a possible D gene is TRBD1 (5 bases). V was clipped by 3 bases and J by 0 bases, with 12 bases between them. Germline loops: CDR1 DFQATT, CDR2 SNEGSKA (reference sequence). The CDR3 length is 15 residues. The CDR3, as DNA: TGCAGTGCTAGTGCTGGGGCCAACTCTGGAAACACCATATATTTT. Amino acids: CSASAGANSGNTIYF.

This chain uses TRBV7-9 with TRBJ2-1; 7 bases are shared with TRBD2. CDR3 size: 16 residues. The trim removed 5 bases at V and 9 bases at J, leaving 16 bases unmatched. The germline gives CDR1 SEHNR, CDR2 FQNEAQ (reference sequence). The CDR3 nucleotides read TGTGCCAGCAGCCACCCGCCGGGGCGGGAGACCGCTGAGCAGTTCTTC. Translated, it gives CASSHPPGRETAEQFF.

The rearrangement uses TRBV27 and TRBJ1-3, with unresolved D. Per germline, CDR1 MNHEY and CDR2 SMNVEV (reference sequence). Trimming cost V 5 bases and J 4 bases, with 9 bases left between them. The CDR3 totals 13 residues. The CDR3 protein is CASSVRFGNTIYF. The CDR3 coding sequence is TGTGCCAGCAGTGTACGATTCGGAAACACCATATATTTT.

The chain uses TRBV18 and TRBJ1-1; 7 positions match TRBD1. The CDR3 length is 15 residues. Germline values: CDR1 KGHSH, CDR2 LQKENI. J lost 6 bases, V lost 1 base, and 8 bases had no gene match. The DNA of the CDR3 is TGTGCCAGCTCACCACTCGGGACAGACGAGGCTGAAGCTTTCTTT. Encoded protein: CASSPLGTDEAEAFF.

The J gene is TRBJ2-7, the V gene TRBV19; possibly TRBD1 for D (6 bases). The CDR3 sequence is 13 residues long. With 7 bases removed from V and 0 bases from J, the gap between germline ends came to 10 bases. Germline-derived CDR1 and CDR2 are LNHDA and SQIVND (reference sequence). The CDR3 sequence: CASKGRGSYEQYF. The CDR3 DNA is TGTGCCAGTAAGGGCAGGGGCTCCTACGAGCAGTACTTC.